Each of the 30 T cell receptor beta chains below was sequenced from the same sample in a study of blood T cell repertoires in COVID-19. TCRdb keeps only in-frame clones here, not all; method: immunoSEQ multiplex PCR. This sample carries around 250,000 clones, about 84% of them seen once, and the ten largest clones take about 12%. The source material was peripheral blood. All receptors come from an older man with acute or convalescent COVID-19.

A few counts support this clone. At the DNA level, this CDR3 is encoded by other sequences in the same sample as well. The chain couples TRBV20-1 to TRBJ1-5; the D is unclear. V was shortened by 3 bases and J by 4 bases, with 7 bases between the two germline ends. The CDR3 consists of 12 residues. Germline-derived CDR1 and CDR2 are DFQATT and SNEGSKA (reference sequence). The CDR3 here is CSASGGNQPQHF. CDR3 sequence (DNA): TGCAGTGCTAGTGGCGGGAATCAGCCCCAGCATTTT.

The V call is TRBV29-1, the J call TRBJ2-7; 7 nucleotides line up with TRBD2. The CDR3 contains 12 residues. V trimming: 4 bases; J trimming: 3 bases; junction bases outside the gene matches: 3. Germline CDR1 is SQVTM and CDR2 is ANQGSEA. The CDR3 bases are TGCAGCGTTGGCGGGGGAGGCTACGAGCAGTACTTC. Translating it yields CSVGGGGYEQYF.

The chain carries TRBV18 and TRBJ2-2, with 8 positions matching TRBD1. The junction had 21 bases not matched to a gene; V was cut back by 6 bases and J by 6 bases. Germline V lookup: CDR1 KGHSH, CDR2 LQKENI. The CDR3 has 19 amino acids. The chain's CDR3 is CASSPRLFQGAMLPGELFF. Written as DNA, the CDR3 is TGTGCCAGCTCCCCTCGACTTTTCCAGGGGGCAATGTTACCCGGGGAGCTGTTTTTT. Complete variable domain (other parts from reference TRBV18 and TRBJ2-2): NAGVMQNPRHLVRRRGQEARLRCSPMKGHSHVYWYRQLPEEGLKFMVYLQKENIIDESGMPKERFSAEFPKEGPSILRIQQVVRGDSAAYFCASSPRLFQGAMLPGELFFGEGSRLTVL.

There are a few counts of this clone. This CDR3 reads CASSEWGRLETQYF. The CDR3 nucleotides are TGTGCCAGCAGCGAGTGGGGGCGGCTGGAGACCCAGTACTTC. This chain connects TRBV3-1 (or the pseudogene TRBV3-2) to TRBJ2-5; weak D call: TRBD1 (6 bases). Trimming stripped 5 bases from V and 5 bases from J, with 15 bases between. The CDR3 is made up of 14 amino acids. Germline V gives CDR1 LGHDT, CDR2 YNNKEL (reference sequence).

V and J are TRBV27 and TRBJ1-6; 11 bases are shared with TRBD1. From germline, CDR1 is MNHEY and CDR2 SMNVEV (reference sequence). The CDR3 sequence is 15 residues long. V was clipped by 4 bases and J by 9 bases; unmatched bases: 5. The CDR3 coding sequence is TGTGCCAGCAGTTCGAGGGACAGGGGGGGTTCACCCCTCCACTTT. Amino acid sequence: CASSSRDRGGSPLHF.

The chain links TRBV3-1 (or the pseudogene TRBV3-2) to TRBJ2-5, with TRBD1 as a possible D gene (5 bases). Trimming removed 0 bases from V and 1 base from J, with 18 bases in between. There are 18 residues in the CDR3. Per the germline V gene, CDR1 is LGHDT and CDR2 is YNNKEL (reference sequence). The chain's CDR3 is CASSQEQVSETFQETQYF. CDR3 nucleotide sequence: TGTGCCAGCAGCCAAGAACAGGTATCGGAAACGTTCCAAGAGACCCAGTACTTC.

The chain uses TRBV29-1 and TRBJ1-1, with 8 positions matching TRBD1. CDR1 is SQVTM and CDR2 is ANQGSEA in the germline V gene. Germline trimming cut 4 bases from V and 8 bases from J; bases unmatched to any gene: 9. The CDR3 loop spans 13 amino acids. The chain's CDR3 is CSVATGQEPEAFF. The CDR3 region has the DNA TGCAGCGTTGCAACGGGACAGGAACCAGAAGCTTTCTTT.

The genes are TRBV28 and TRBJ1-5, with TRBD1 identical over 11 bases. Germline V gene sequence: CDR1 MDHEN, CDR2 SYDVKM. V dropped 1 base and J dropped 5; count of bases not matched to a gene: 4. The CDR3 covers 16 residues. As DNA, the CDR3 is TGTGCCAGCAGTTTATCCGGGACAGGGGGTTATCAGCCCCAGCATTTT. The encoded protein is CASSLSGTGGYQPQHF.

The chain employs TRBV19 and TRBJ2-7, with 10 bases fitting TRBD2. CDR3 size: 17 residues. Trimming removed 5 bases from V and 4 bases from J; junction bases left unmatched: 14. Germline loops: CDR1 LNHDA, CDR2 SQIVND (reference sequence). DNA for the CDR3: TGTGCCAGTAGTCCACCTCTCCTAACTAGCGGGAAGTACGAGCAGTACTTC. Protein sequence: CASSPPLLTSGKYEQYF.

J is TRBJ2-5 and V is TRBV6-2 or TRBV6-3; 10 bases match TRBD2. The J segment lost 5 bases and the V segment lost 3 bases, leaving 12 bases of the junction unmatched. From germline, CDR1 is MNHEY and CDR2 SVGEGT. The CDR3 loop spans 17 amino acids. The CDR3: CASSYLAGGPGVETQYF. The DNA for the CDR3 is TGTGCCAGCAGTTATTTAGCGGGGGGCCCTGGGGTGGAGACCCAGTACTTC.

The chain couples TRBV7-2 to TRBJ2-1; D is possibly TRBD2 (6 bases). CDR3 length equals 15 residues. The V gene's germline CDR1 is SGHTA and CDR2 FQGNSA. Trimming left V 1 base short and J 5 bases short, with 12 bases between. The CDR3 nucleotides are TGTGCCAGCAGCTTAGTCGGAGGGGAGAACAATGAGCAGTTCTTC. Amino acids: CASSLVGGENNEQFF.

This chain uses TRBV3-1 (or the pseudogene TRBV3-2) with TRBJ2-1, with 11 bases matching TRBD1. The V gene's germline CDR1 is LGHDT and CDR2 YNNKEL (reference sequence). The CDR3 covers 15 residues. V trimming: 1 base; J trimming: 10 bases; junction bases outside the gene matches: 6. CDR3 sequence reads: CASSQGTGGAKEQFF. CDR3 DNA sequence: TGTGCCAGCAGCCAAGGGACAGGGGGCGCGAAGGAGCAGTTCTTC.

In this sample, this clone turned up once. The J gene is TRBJ1-4, the V gene TRBV28, with a possible D match to TRBD1 (6 bases). There are 16 residues in the CDR3. CDR1 is MDHEN, CDR2 SYDVKM, per germline. The V and J ends lost 5 bases and 5 bases respectively, with 18 bases between them. CDR3 DNA sequence: TGTGCCAGCAGTCAAAAAAACAGGGTATTAAATGAAAAACTGTTTTTT. Translated: CASSQKNRVLNEKLFF. Drawing the rest from reference TRBV28 and TRBJ1-4, the complete variable domain is DVKVTQSSRYLVKRTGEKVFLECVQDMDHENMFWYRQDPGLGLRLIYFSYDVKMKEKGDIPEGYSVSREKKERFSLILESASTNQTSMYLCASSQKNRVLNEKLFFGSGTQLSVL.

This rearrangement joins TRBV19 to TRBJ1-2, with 7 bases matching TRBD1. From germline, CDR1 is LNHDA and CDR2 SQIVND (reference sequence). The CDR3 runs 15 residues. The junction had 10 bases not matched to a gene; V was cut back by 4 bases and J by 5 bases. The CDR3 DNA is TGTGCCAGTAGTACCAATTTAGGGGGCGATTATGGCTACACCTTC. It translates to CASSTNLGGDYGYTF.

The V call is TRBV14, the J call TRBJ2-5, with D unresolved. V gave up 0 bases and J gave up 1 base, with 6 bases separating them. CDR3 length: 14 residues. Germline loops: CDR1 SGHDN, CDR2 FVKESK. The CDR3 region has the DNA TGTGCCAGCAGCCAAGACAGGATCCAAGAGACCCAGTACTTC. Its protein is CASSQDRIQETQYF.

The chain combines TRBV6-2 or TRBV6-3 with TRBJ1-1, with D possibly matching TRBD1 (5 bases). The CDR3 sequence is 12 residues long. With 4 bases removed from V and 11 bases from J, the gap between germline ends came to 14 bases. Germline lookup yields CDR1 MNHEY and CDR2 SVGEGT. CDR3 bases: TGTGCCAGCAGTTCGGGGGAAGGGCTGGCTTTCTTT. Protein product: CASSSGEGLAFF.

The rearrangement links TRBV19 to TRBJ1-6, with D perhaps TRBD1 (5 bases). V lost 5 bases and J lost 9, with 17 bases in between. Germline V gives CDR1 LNHDA, CDR2 SQIVND (reference sequence). This CDR3 is 15 amino acids long. The CDR3 sequence: CASSRLTTQGSPLHF. DNA of the CDR3: TGTGCCAGTAGTCGTTTGACGACGCAGGGTTCACCCCTCCACTTT.

In this sample, this clone turned up once. CDR3 DNA sequence: TGTGCCAGTAGTATAATTTCTGGGGGACAGTTCTATGGCTACACCTTC. Amino acids: CASSIISGGQFYGYTF. The chain employs TRBV19 and TRBJ1-2, with TRBD1 matching 7 bases. CDR3 size: 16 residues. Trimming took 2 bases from V and 4 from J; bases not matched to a gene: 10. In germline, CDR1 is LNHDA, CDR2 SQIVND (reference sequence).

The chain carries TRBV19 and TRBJ1-1; D is perhaps TRBD1 (6 bases). The V end lost 10 bases, the J end lost 0 bases, and 12 bases lay between the germline ends. This CDR3 spans 13 amino acids. Germline V gene lookup returns CDR1 LNHDA and CDR2 SQIVND (reference sequence). The CDR3 loop is CATTQGMNTEAFF. In DNA form, the CDR3 reads TGTGCCACCACCCAGGGGATGAACACTGAAGCTTTCTTT.

The chain has TRBV12-5 and TRBJ2-1; TRBD2 agrees at 10 bases. Germline trimming cut 2 bases from V and 6 bases from J; bases unmatched to any gene: 4. Per germline, CDR1 LGHNT and CDR2 FRNRAP. This CDR3 contains 15 residues. The CDR3 is CASGLQREGGNEQFF. The CDR3 region has the DNA TGTGCTAGTGGTTTGCAGCGGGAGGGTGGCAATGAGCAGTTCTTC.

V usage is TRBV18 and J usage is TRBJ1-1; D remains ambiguous. The CDR3 length is 14 residues. V lost 6 bases, J lost 3 bases, and 14 bases lay in between. The V gene's germline CDR1 is KGHSH and CDR2 LQKENI. Written as DNA, the CDR3 is TGTGCCAGCTCCGAGTCGCGGGCCGACACTGAAGCTTTCTTT. This gives the protein CASSESRADTEAFF. The full variable domain, completed using reference TRBV18 and TRBJ1-1, is NAGVMQNPRHLVRRRGQEARLRCSPMKGHSHVYWYRQLPEEGLKFMVYLQKENIIDESGMPKERFSAEFPKEGPSILRIQQVVRGDSAAYFCASSESRADTEAFFGQGTRLTVV.

The gene calls are TRBV10-1 and TRBJ2-4; tentatively, D is TRBD2 (5 bases). The CDR3 spans 15 residues. V shed 4 bases and J shed 1 base, with 11 bases lying between them. Germline V CDR1 and CDR2: WNHNN, SYGVQD (reference sequence). CDR3 sequence (DNA): TGCGCCAGCAGTGCCTGGGGAGAGGCCAAAAACATTCAGTACTTC. Encoded protein: CASSAWGEAKNIQYF.

The chain is built from TRBV19 and TRBJ1-5; 7 positions match TRBD1. Germline CDR1 is LNHDA and CDR2 is SQIVND (reference sequence). V was pared by 6 bases and J by 6 bases, with 11 bases of the junction left unmatched. This CDR3 comprises 15 residues. CDR3 in amino acids: CASRLDRVTSQPQHF. The CDR3, as DNA: TGTGCCAGTAGACTTGACAGGGTAACAAGTCAGCCCCAGCATTTT.

This clone has a single count. This chain uses TRBV5-1 with TRBJ1-2; 10 bases are a match to TRBD1. In germline, CDR1 is SGHRS, CDR2 YFSETQ. With V trimmed by 3 bases and J by 6 bases, 2 bases remained unmatched. The CDR3 is 13 residues long. CDR3 in amino acids: CASSWGTGDGYTF. The CDR3 DNA follows: TGCGCCAGCAGCTGGGGGACAGGGGATGGCTACACCTTC.

The chain is built from TRBV6-1 and TRBJ2-1; a possible D gene is TRBD2 (6 bases). The germline CDR1 and CDR2 sequences are MNHNS and SASEGT. Trimming left V 0 bases short and J 4 bases short, with 13 bases between. The length of the CDR3 is 16 residues. In nucleotides, the CDR3 is TGTGCCAGCAGTGAAGCAGGAGGGGTCGGGTACAATGAGCAGTTCTTC. Residues: CASSEAGGVGYNEQFF.

The chain combines TRBV5-1 with TRBJ1-1, with TRBD1 as a possible D gene (6 bases). Germline V gene sequence: CDR1 SGHRS, CDR2 YFSETQ. V lost 4 bases and J lost 0, with 10 bases in between. This CDR3 comprises 14 residues. Written as DNA, the CDR3 is TGCGCCAGCAGCCCGGACAGCCTGAACACTGAAGCTTTCTTT. Its protein product is CASSPDSLNTEAFF.

J is TRBJ1-5 and V is TRBV27; a weak D match, TRBD1 (5 bases). CDR1 is MNHEY, CDR2 SMNVEV, per germline (reference sequence). V lost 3 bases and J lost 1, with 13 bases in between. CDR3 length: 16 residues. The CDR3: CASSLGQGESNQPQHF. As DNA, the CDR3 is TGTGCCAGCAGTTTGGGCCAGGGTGAGAGCAATCAGCCCCAGCATTTT.

The chain combines TRBV6-5 with TRBJ1-6, with 7 bases fitting TRBD1. The V gene end was trimmed by 8 bases and the J gene end by 6 bases; junction bases not matched to a gene: 4. The CDR3 consists of 13 residues. Germline V lookup: CDR1 MNHEY, CDR2 SVGAGI. DNA of the CDR3: TGTGCCAGCGGACAGGTTATTAATTCACCCCTCCACTTT. It yields the protein CASGQVINSPLHF.

Only one count was recorded for this clone. Other DNA sequences in this specimen translate into the identical CDR3. The chain employs TRBV5-4 and TRBJ1-1; D might be TRBD1 (5 bases). In germline, CDR1 is SGHNT, CDR2 YYREEE (reference sequence). V lost 0 bases and J 1 base, leaving 7 bases between the germline ends. The CDR3 is 14 residues long. The CDR3 coding sequence is TGTGCCAGCAGCTTGGAGGGGCGGAACACTGAAGCTTTCTTT. Translating gives CASSLEGRNTEAFF.

This clone was seen a handful of times. The V gene is TRBV5-1, the J gene TRBJ2-3; 15 bases match TRBD2. Looked up from germline, CDR1 is SGHRS and CDR2 is YFSETQ. V lost 4 bases and J lost 3; bases outside the gene matches: 9. This CDR3 has 18 residues. CDR3 coding DNA: TGCGCCAGCAGCGGGGCGGGACTAGCGGGAGGCCCGACAGATACGCAGTATTTT. Its translation: CASSGAGLAGGPTDTQYF.